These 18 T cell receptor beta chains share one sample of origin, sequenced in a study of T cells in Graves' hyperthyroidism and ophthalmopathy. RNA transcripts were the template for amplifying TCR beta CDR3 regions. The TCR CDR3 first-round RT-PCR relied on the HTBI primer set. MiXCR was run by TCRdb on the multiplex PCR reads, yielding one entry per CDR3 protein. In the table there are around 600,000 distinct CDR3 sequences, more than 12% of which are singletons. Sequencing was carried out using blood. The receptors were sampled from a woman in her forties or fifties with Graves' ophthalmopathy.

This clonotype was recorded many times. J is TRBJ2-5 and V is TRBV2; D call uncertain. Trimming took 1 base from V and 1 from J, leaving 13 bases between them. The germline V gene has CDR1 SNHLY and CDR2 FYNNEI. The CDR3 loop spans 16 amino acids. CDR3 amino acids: CASSEGRPTAQETQYF. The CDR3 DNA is TGTGCCAGCAGTGAAGGGAGACCTACTGCCCAAGAGACCCAGTACTTC.

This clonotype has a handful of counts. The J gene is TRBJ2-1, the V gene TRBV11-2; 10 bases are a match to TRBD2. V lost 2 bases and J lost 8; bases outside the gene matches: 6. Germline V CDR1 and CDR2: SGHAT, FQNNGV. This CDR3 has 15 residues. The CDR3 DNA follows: TGTGCCAGCAGCTTAAGCGGGAGGGCCTGGTATGAGCAGTTCTTC. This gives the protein CASSLSGRAWYEQFF.

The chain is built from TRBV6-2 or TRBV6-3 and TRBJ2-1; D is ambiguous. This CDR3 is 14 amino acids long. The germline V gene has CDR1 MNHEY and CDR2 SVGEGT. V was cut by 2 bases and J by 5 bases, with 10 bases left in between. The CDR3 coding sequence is TGTGCCAGCAGTTACGGCCTGATTCACAATGAGCAGTTCTTC. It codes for CASSYGLIHNEQFF.

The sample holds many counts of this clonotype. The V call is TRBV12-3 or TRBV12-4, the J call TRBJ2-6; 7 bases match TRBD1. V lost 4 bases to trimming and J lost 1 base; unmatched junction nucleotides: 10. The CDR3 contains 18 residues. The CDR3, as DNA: TGTGCCAGCAGTTCCCGGGACAGACCACTATCTGGGGCCAACGTCCTGACTTTC. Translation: CASSSRDRPLSGANVLTF.

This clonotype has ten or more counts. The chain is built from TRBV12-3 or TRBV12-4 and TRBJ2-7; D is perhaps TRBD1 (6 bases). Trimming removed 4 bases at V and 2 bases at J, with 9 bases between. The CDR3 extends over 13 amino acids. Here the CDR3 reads CASSSRQAYEQYF. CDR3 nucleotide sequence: TGTGCCAGCAGTTCCAGACAGGCCTACGAGCAGTACTTC.

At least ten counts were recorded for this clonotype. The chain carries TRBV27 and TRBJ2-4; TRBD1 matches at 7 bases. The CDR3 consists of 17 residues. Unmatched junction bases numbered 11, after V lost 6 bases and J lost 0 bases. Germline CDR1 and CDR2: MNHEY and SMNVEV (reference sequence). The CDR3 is CASSRGGTALAKNIQYF. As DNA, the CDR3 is TGTGCCAGCAGCCGGGGTGGGACAGCTTTAGCCAAAAACATTCAGTACTTC.

CDR3 DNA: TGTGCCAGTAGTATACGCCGGACAGGGGTCGCAGATACGCAGTATTTT. It codes for CASSIRRTGVADTQYF. The chain combines TRBV19 with TRBJ2-3; 9 positions match TRBD1. J was trimmed by 4 bases and V by 2 bases; bases with no gene match: 7. The CDR3 covers 16 residues. Per germline, CDR1 LNHDA and CDR2 SQIVND (reference sequence).

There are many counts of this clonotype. The CDR3 DNA reads TGTGCCAGCAGCTTAACAAGGCTAGCGGGAGTCGGTACGCAGTATTTT. It specifies CASSLTRLAGVGTQYF. The rearrangement uses TRBV7-3 and TRBJ2-3; the match to TRBD2 covers 10 bases. Germline V gene lookup returns CDR1 SGHTA and CDR2 FQGTGA. V lost 0 bases to trimming and J lost 8 bases; unmatched junction nucleotides: 8. The length of the CDR3 is 16 residues.

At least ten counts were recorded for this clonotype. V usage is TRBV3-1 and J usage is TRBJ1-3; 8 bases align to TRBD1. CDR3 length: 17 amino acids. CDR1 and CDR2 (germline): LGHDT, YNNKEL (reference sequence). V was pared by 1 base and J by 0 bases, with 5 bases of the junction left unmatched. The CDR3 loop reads CASSQARTGSSGNTIYF. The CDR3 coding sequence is TGTGCCAGCAGCCAAGCAAGGACAGGGAGCTCTGGAAACACCATATATTTT. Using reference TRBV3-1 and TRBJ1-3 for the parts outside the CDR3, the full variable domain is DTAVSQTPKYLVTQMGNDKSIKCEQNLGHDTMYWYKQDSKKFLKIMFSYNNKELIINETVPNRFSPKSPDKAHLNLHINSLELGDSAVYFCASSQARTGSSGNTIYFGEGSWLTVV.

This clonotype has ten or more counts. CDR3 DNA sequence: TGTGCCAGCCGACCTTCCGGGAGTTCGTACACCGGGGAGCTGTTTTTT. Its translation: CASRPSGSSYTGELFF. The V and J genes are TRBV28 and TRBJ2-2; maybe TRBD2 (6 bases). The germline V gene has CDR1 MDHEN and CDR2 SYDVKM. The CDR3 totals 16 residues. The ends were cut back, 8 bases at V and 3 bases at J, with 19 bases in the middle.

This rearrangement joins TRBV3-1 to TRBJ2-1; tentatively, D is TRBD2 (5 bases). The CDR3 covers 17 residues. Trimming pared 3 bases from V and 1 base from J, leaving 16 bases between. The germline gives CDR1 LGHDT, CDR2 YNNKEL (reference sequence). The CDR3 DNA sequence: TGTGCCAGCAGCCACCCGGACGGTAGCGTTTCCTACAATGAGCAGTTCTTC. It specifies CASSHPDGSVSYNEQFF.

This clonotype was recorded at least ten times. CDR3 sequence reads: CASSLGPFHKHF. CDR3 DNA: TGTGCCAGCAGCTTAGGCCCATTTCATAAACATTTT. The J gene is TRBJ1-5, the V gene TRBV7-2; D call uncertain. The CDR3 is 12 amino acids. Trimming stripped 1 base from V and 16 bases from J, with 14 bases between. Germline assignment: CDR1 SGHTA and CDR2 FQGNSA.

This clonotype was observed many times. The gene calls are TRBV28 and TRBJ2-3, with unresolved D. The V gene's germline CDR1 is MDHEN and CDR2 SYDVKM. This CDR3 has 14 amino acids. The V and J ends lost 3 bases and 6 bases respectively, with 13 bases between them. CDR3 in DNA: TGTGCCAGCAGTTTGCCGGGTGAATCCGATACGCAGTATTTT. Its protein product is CASSLPGESDTQYF.

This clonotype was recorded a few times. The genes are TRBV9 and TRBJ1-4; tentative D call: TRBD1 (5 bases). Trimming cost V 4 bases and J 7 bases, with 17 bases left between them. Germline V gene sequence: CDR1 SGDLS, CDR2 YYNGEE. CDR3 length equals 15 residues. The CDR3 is CASSPRGGSGEKLFF. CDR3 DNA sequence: TGTGCCAGCAGCCCCCGCGGGGGTAGCGGTGAAAAACTGTTTTTT. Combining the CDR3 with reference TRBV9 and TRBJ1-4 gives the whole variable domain DSGVTQTPKHLITATGQRVTLRCSPRSGDLSVYWYQQSLDQGLQFLIQYYNGEERAKGNILERFSAQQFPDLHSELNLSSLELGDSALYFCASSPRGGSGEKLFFGSGTQLSVL.

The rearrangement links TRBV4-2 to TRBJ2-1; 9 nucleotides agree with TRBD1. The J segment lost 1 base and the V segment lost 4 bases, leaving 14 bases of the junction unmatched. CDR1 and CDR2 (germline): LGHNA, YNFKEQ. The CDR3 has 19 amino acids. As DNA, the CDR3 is TGTGCCAGCAGCCCCCGAAAGCCGGCAGGGACAGGGTCCTACAATGAGCAGTTCTTC. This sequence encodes CASSPRKPAGTGSYNEQFF.

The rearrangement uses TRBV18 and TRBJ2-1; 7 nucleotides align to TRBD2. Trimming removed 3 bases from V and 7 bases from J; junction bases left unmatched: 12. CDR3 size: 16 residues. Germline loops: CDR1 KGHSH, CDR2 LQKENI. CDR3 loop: CASSPKGLAAQNEQFF. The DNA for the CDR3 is TGTGCCAGCTCACCTAAAGGGCTAGCGGCCCAAAATGAGCAGTTCTTC. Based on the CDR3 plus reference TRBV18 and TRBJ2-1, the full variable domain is NAGVMQNPRHLVRRRGQEARLRCSPMKGHSHVYWYRQLPEEGLKFMVYLQKENIIDESGMPKERFSAEFPKEGPSILRIQQVVRGDSAAYFCASSPKGLAAQNEQFFGPGTRLTVL.

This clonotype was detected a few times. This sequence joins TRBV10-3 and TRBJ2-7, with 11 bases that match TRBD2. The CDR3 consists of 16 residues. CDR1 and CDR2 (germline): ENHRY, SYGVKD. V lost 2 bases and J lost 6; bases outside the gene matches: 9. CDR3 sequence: CAISERGSGRVGEQYF. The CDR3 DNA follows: TGTGCCATCAGTGAGAGAGGTAGCGGGAGGGTAGGCGAGCAGTACTTC.

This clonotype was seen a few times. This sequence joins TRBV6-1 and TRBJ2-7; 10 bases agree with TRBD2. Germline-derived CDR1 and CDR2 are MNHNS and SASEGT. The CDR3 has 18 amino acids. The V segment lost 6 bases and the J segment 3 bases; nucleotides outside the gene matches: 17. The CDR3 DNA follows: TGTGCCAGCAGGGGGCCAGGCGATGCTAGCGGGAGTCTCTACGAGCAGTACTTC. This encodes CASRGPGDASGSLYEQYF.